Shown below are 30 T cell receptor beta chains from a single sample sequenced in a study of blood T cell repertoires in COVID-19. Profiled with immunoSEQ multiplex PCR; TCRdb holds only in-frame clones, not every one. Seen here are approximately 88,000 clones, around three quarters observed once, and the top ten hold over 40%. Sequencing used peripheral blood. Receptors were obtained from a human donor in a cohort sampled during active COVID-19.

The chain uses TRBV2 and TRBJ2-3, with TRBD1 matching 8 bases. This CDR3 has 15 amino acids. The germline V gene encodes CDR1 SNHLY and CDR2 FYNNEI. Trimming cost V 8 bases and J 6 bases; bases outside gene matches: 13. The CDR3 sequence: CASSPGTGAFDTQYF. CDR3 nucleotide sequence: TGTGCCAGCTCCCCCGGGACAGGTGCCTTCGATACGCAGTATTTT.

This sequence joins TRBV11-3 and TRBJ2-1; D is possibly TRBD1 (6 bases). Germline V CDR1 and CDR2: SGHNT, YENEEA. The CDR3 contains 12 residues. V was cut by 0 bases and J by 9 bases, with 6 bases left in between. The CDR3 loop reads CASSLDRGEQFF. CDR3 in DNA: TGTGCCAGCAGCTTAGACAGGGGTGAGCAGTTCTTC.

The chain couples TRBV27 to TRBJ1-2; D possibly corresponds to TRBD1 (6 bases). CDR3 length equals 14 residues. Looked up from germline, CDR1 is MNHEY and CDR2 is SMNVEV (reference sequence). V was trimmed by 7 bases and J by 1 base, leaving 13 bases between them. The chain's CDR3 is CASTPDRNNYGYTF. In DNA, the CDR3 is TGTGCCAGCACCCCGGACAGAAATAACTATGGCTACACCTTC.

This clone was seen more than once but under ten times. The rearrangement links TRBV28 to TRBJ2-7; 9 bases are shared with TRBD1. Per germline, CDR1 MDHEN and CDR2 SYDVKM. The CDR3 contains 12 residues. The junction had 4 bases not matched to a gene; V was cut back by 9 bases and J by 4 bases. The CDR3 is CASLGTGYEQYF. CDR3 DNA: TGTGCCAGTCTAGGGACAGGGTACGAGCAGTACTTC.

The gene calls are TRBV7-3 and TRBJ2-3; no definite D call. The germline V and J ends were trimmed by 2 bases and 3 bases, with 6 bases remaining between them. This CDR3 has 13 residues. Looked up from germline, CDR1 is SGHTA and CDR2 is FQGTGA. This CDR3 is CASSLARTDTQYF. The CDR3 DNA sequence: TGTGCCAGCAGCTTAGCCCGGACAGATACGCAGTATTTT.

The chain employs TRBV4-1 and TRBJ1-6; D possibly corresponds to TRBD1 (5 bases). Germline V gene data show CDR1 as MGHRA and CDR2 as YSYEKL. CDR3 length equals 16 residues. Between the trimmed V and J ends, which lost 0 bases and 10 bases, there was a span of 16 bases. The CDR3 here is CASSQDSGAVYSPLHF. Written as DNA, the CDR3 is TGCGCCAGCAGCCAAGATAGCGGGGCAGTGTACTCACCCCTCCACTTT.

The chain combines TRBV27 with TRBJ2-5; 14 positions match TRBD2. Germline V gene data show CDR1 as MNHEY and CDR2 as SMNVEV (reference sequence). This CDR3 is built from 15 residues. The V segment lost 5 bases and the J segment 5 bases; nucleotides outside the gene matches: 4. The CDR3 DNA reads TGTGCCAGCAGTCAGACTAGCGGGAGGGCGGAGACCCAGTACTTC. Its translation is CASSQTSGRAETQYF.

The rearrangement joins TRBV5-6 to TRBJ2-3; perhaps TRBD1 as D (6 bases). Trimming removed 2 bases from V and 3 bases from J, with 13 bases in between. CDR1 and CDR2 (germline): SGHDT, YYEEEE. This CDR3 region has 15 residues. CDR3 coding DNA: TGTGCCAGCAGCTTCAGGGGTGTTGGGACAGATACGCAGTATTTT. Translation: CASSFRGVGTDTQYF.

This clone was counted a few times. J is TRBJ2-1 and V is TRBV27; D unresolved. The CDR3 contains 14 residues. The V gene's germline CDR1 is MNHEY and CDR2 SMNVEV (reference sequence). V was pared by 3 bases and J by 4 bases, with 10 bases between. Here the CDR3 DNA reads TGTGCCAGCAGTTTTCTCGGTTCATACAATGAGCAGTTCTTC. As protein: CASSFLGSYNEQFF.

The J gene is TRBJ1-5, the V gene TRBV19; 10 nucleotides match TRBD1. This CDR3 region has 15 residues. Germline CDR1 is LNHDA and CDR2 is SQIVND (reference sequence). V gave up 2 bases and J gave up 6 bases; unmatched junction bases: 4. The CDR3 DNA follows: TGTGCCAGTAGTATAACCCGGACAGGGGGTCAGCCCCAGCATTTT. This sequence encodes CASSITRTGGQPQHF.

The J gene is TRBJ2-2, the V gene TRBV19; D might be TRBD2 (5 bases). The germline V gene encodes CDR1 LNHDA and CDR2 SQIVND (reference sequence). Trimming removed 3 bases from V and 7 bases from J, with 6 bases in between. CDR3 length: 12 amino acids. The CDR3 bases are TGTGCCAGTAGTATGAGGGTCGGGGAGCTGTTTTTT. This sequence encodes CASSMRVGELFF.

This chain uses TRBV24-1 with TRBJ2-5; TRBD2 matches at 8 bases. The V and J ends lost 6 bases and 5 bases, in that order; junction bases with no gene match: 4. The germline V gene encodes CDR1 KGHDR and CDR2 SFDVKD. This CDR3 region has 13 residues. The CDR3 spells CATSPGGPETQYF. CDR3 in DNA: TGTGCCACCAGTCCGGGAGGGCCGGAGACCCAGTACTTC.

The chain couples TRBV6-2 or TRBV6-3 to TRBJ1-4, with D possibly being TRBD1 (5 bases). V gave up 5 bases and J gave up 2 bases, with 12 bases separating them. The CDR3 is made up of 15 amino acids. Looked up from germline, CDR1 is MNHEY and CDR2 is SVGEGT. The CDR3 bases are TGTGCCAGCAGTCGGGACTTCCTGACTAATGAAAAACTGTTTTTT. Translating gives CASSRDFLTNEKLFF.

This chain uses TRBV28 with TRBJ1-2; no firm D call. The germline CDR1 and CDR2 sequences are MDHEN and SYDVKM. Trimming pared 6 bases from V and 4 bases from J, leaving 12 bases between. This CDR3 contains 13 residues. The CDR3 protein is CASSEGYGYGYTF. CDR3 sequence (DNA): TGTGCCAGCAGCGAGGGTTATGGCTATGGCTACACCTTC.

This chain joins TRBV20-1 and TRBJ1-1, with a possible D match to TRBD1 (5 bases). Trimming removed 1 base from V and 5 bases from J, with 5 bases in between. Germline-derived CDR1 and CDR2 are DFQATT and SNEGSKA (reference sequence). The CDR3 loop spans 11 amino acids. The CDR3 spells CSARGQTEAFF. CDR3 sequence (DNA): TGCAGTGCTAGAGGACAGACTGAAGCTTTCTTT.

The chain carries TRBV7-2 and TRBJ1-1; perhaps TRBD1 as D (5 bases). Germline CDR1 and CDR2: SGHTA and FQGNSA. Trimming left V 4 bases short and J 6 bases short, with 15 bases between. This CDR3 is built from 14 residues. The CDR3 is CASSSFAGGSEAFF. CDR3 nucleotides: TGTGCCAGCAGCTCTTTCGCCGGGGGTTCTGAAGCTTTCTTT.

The chain has TRBV24-1 and TRBJ2-1, with 11 bases fitting TRBD1. CDR3 length equals 17 residues. The J segment lost 6 bases and the V segment lost 3 bases, leaving 9 bases of the junction unmatched. In germline, CDR1 is KGHDR, CDR2 SFDVKD. The CDR3 nucleotides read TGTGCCACCAGTGATCCTAACCGGGACAGGGGGACCAATGAGCAGTTCTTC. Translated, it gives CATSDPNRDRGTNEQFF.

This chain joins TRBV28 and TRBJ2-2, with a possible D match to TRBD1 (6 bases). The ends were cut back, 10 bases at V and 2 bases at J, with 14 bases in the middle. CDR1 is MDHEN and CDR2 is SYDVKM in the germline V gene. The CDR3 extends over 14 amino acids. The CDR3 nucleotides read TGTGCCACACAGGACAGAGGAAACACCGGGGAGCTGTTTTTT. Protein sequence: CATQDRGNTGELFF.

The chain links TRBV12-5 to TRBJ2-3; D is possibly TRBD2 (5 bases). V was pared by 1 base and J by 0 bases, with 5 bases between. This CDR3 is 14 amino acids long. In germline, CDR1 is LGHNT, CDR2 FRNRAP. The CDR3 DNA follows: TGTGCTAGTGGTTTGGGGACTAGCACAGATACGCAGTATTTT. Translation: CASGLGTSTDTQYF.

CDR3 protein: CASSLVEVGPQHF. For the CDR3, the DNA is TGTGCCAGCAGCTTAGTGGAGGTGGGGCCCCAGCATTTT. The rearrangement joins TRBV7-2 to TRBJ1-5; D gene uncertain. This CDR3 contains 13 residues. Germline V gene data show CDR1 as SGHTA and CDR2 as FQGNSA. Deletions cut 1 base from V and 9 bases from J, with 10 bases between.

The chain recombines TRBV10-3 with TRBJ2-7; tentative D call: TRBD1 (5 bases). With 0 bases removed from V and 0 bases from J, the gap between germline ends came to 12 bases. This CDR3 comprises 16 residues. Germline CDR1 reads ENHRY; CDR2 reads SYGVKD. CDR3 sequence (DNA): TGTGCCATCAGTGAGTCGGGGCAGGCCAACTCCTACGAGCAGTACTTC. It is translated as CAISESGQANSYEQYF.

The chain carries TRBV20-1 and TRBJ1-2; D is uncertain. Trimming cost V 4 bases and J 12 bases, with 9 bases left between them. The CDR3 runs 9 residues. Per the germline V gene, CDR1 is DFQATT and CDR2 is SNEGSKA (reference sequence). CDR3 sequence (DNA): TGCAGTGCTAACGAGAACGACACCTTC. This encodes CSANENDTF.

CDR3 coding DNA: TGTGCCAGCAGCGTAGAGGGACTAGCGGGAGTCGAGCAGTACTTC. This sequence encodes CASSVEGLAGVEQYF. The chain joins TRBV9 to TRBJ2-7; TRBD2 matches 14 bases. The CDR3 consists of 15 residues. The V and J ends lost 0 bases and 6 bases, in that order; junction bases with no gene match: 2. Germline V gives CDR1 SGDLS, CDR2 YYNGEE.

V gene TRBV4-3 combines with J gene TRBJ1-5; 7 bases line up with TRBD1. The germline gives CDR1 LGHNA, CDR2 YSLEER. This CDR3 is 15 amino acids long. The ends lost 5 bases at V and 4 bases at J; junction bases unmatched: 8. CDR3 bases: TGCGCCAGCAGCTGGAGGACAGGAGGGAATCAGCCCCAGCATTTT. Its protein is CASSWRTGGNQPQHF.

The chain couples TRBV3-1 (or the pseudogene TRBV3-2) to TRBJ2-3, with TRBD1 identical over 7 bases. Germline V gene data show CDR1 as LGHDT and CDR2 as YNNKEL (reference sequence). The junction had 5 bases not matched to a gene; V was cut back by 5 bases and J by 0 bases. The CDR3 is made up of 15 amino acids. The CDR3 bases are TGTGCCAGCAGCGCCCGGGACAGTAGCACAGATACGCAGTATTTT. Encoded protein: CASSARDSSTDTQYF.

The chain carries TRBV7-8 and TRBJ2-1; TRBD1 might be the D (5 bases). The V end lost 5 bases, the J end lost 9 bases, and 14 bases lay between the germline ends. There are 13 residues in the CDR3. Looked up from germline, CDR1 is SGHVS and CDR2 is FQNEAQ. The CDR3 here is CASSPPRRGEQFF. As DNA, the CDR3 is TGTGCCAGCAGCCCTCCGAGAAGGGGTGAGCAGTTCTTC. The full variable domain, with the rest looked up from reference TRBV7-8 and TRBJ2-1, is GAGVSQSPRYKVAKRGQDVALRCDPISGHVSLFWYQQALGQGPEFLTYFQNEAQLDKSGLPSDRFFAERPEGSVSTLKIQRTQQEDSAVYLCASSPPRRGEQFFGPGTRLTVL.

The chain combines TRBV6-4 with TRBJ2-1; TRBD2 agrees at 10 bases. Per germline, CDR1 MRHNA and CDR2 SNTAGT. Trimming removed 0 bases from V and 10 bases from J; junction bases left unmatched: 18. This CDR3 is built from 19 residues. DNA for the CDR3: TGTGCCAGCAGTGACTCAGGGCTAGCGGGAGCCAAGGCATTAAACGAGCAGTTCTTC. Translation gives CASSDSGLAGAKALNEQFF.

The chain carries TRBV7-2 and TRBJ2-1, with D perhaps TRBD2 (5 bases). The germline V and J ends were trimmed by 0 bases and 15 bases, with 12 bases remaining between them. The CDR3 has 12 residues. The germline V gene has CDR1 SGHTA and CDR2 FQGNSA. This CDR3 reads CASSLAPGNAFF. The CDR3 DNA is TGTGCCAGCAGCTTAGCCCCCGGGAATGCGTTCTTC.

The chain employs TRBV12-3 or TRBV12-4 and TRBJ1-1; 7 bases line up with TRBD1. V gave up 7 bases and J gave up 4 bases; unmatched junction bases: 6. The CDR3 is 13 amino acids. CDR3 sequence: CASTYRGGTEAFF. In DNA form, the CDR3 reads TGTGCCAGCACCTACAGGGGTGGCACTGAAGCTTTCTTT.

This clone was recorded once. The genes are TRBV5-1 and TRBJ1-1; D unresolved. Germline CDR1 reads SGHRS; CDR2 reads YFSETQ. This CDR3 contains 12 residues. With 2 bases removed from V and 4 bases from J, the gap between germline ends came to 6 bases. In DNA, the CDR3 is TGCGCCAGCAGCTTCTCGGGCACTGAAGCTTTCTTT. This encodes CASSFSGTEAFF.